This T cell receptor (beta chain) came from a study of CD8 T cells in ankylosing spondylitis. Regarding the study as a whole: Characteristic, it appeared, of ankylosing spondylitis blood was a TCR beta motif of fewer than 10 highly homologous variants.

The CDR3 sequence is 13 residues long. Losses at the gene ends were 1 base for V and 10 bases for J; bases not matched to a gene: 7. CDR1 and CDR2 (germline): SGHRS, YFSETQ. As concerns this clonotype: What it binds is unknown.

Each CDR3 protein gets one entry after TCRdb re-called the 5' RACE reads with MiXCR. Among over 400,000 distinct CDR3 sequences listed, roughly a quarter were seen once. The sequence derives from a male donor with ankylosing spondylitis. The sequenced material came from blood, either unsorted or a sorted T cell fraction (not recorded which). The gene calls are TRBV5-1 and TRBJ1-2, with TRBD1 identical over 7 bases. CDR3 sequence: CASSLTGENDYTF. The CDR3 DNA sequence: TGCGCCAGCAGCTTGACAGGGGAGAATGACTACACCTTC.